Presented here are 21 T cell receptor beta chains from one specimen sequenced in a study of technical replicates of blood from several donors. Only in-frame clones appear in the TCRdb table, and some are missing; sequencing was by immunoSEQ multiplex PCR. The repertoire has roughly 45,000 clones, approximately 90% of them found once; the top ten carry about 3.8%. The sample comprised PBMCs. The receptor source for this set is a human donor in good health. Some clones in this sample may be carry-over from other donors' samples.

The chain carries TRBV5-6 and TRBJ2-3; the match to TRBD2 covers 9 bases. V lost 0 bases, J lost 3 bases, and 2 bases stayed unmatched. Germline V gene lookup returns CDR1 SGHDT and CDR2 YYEEEE. This CDR3 has 15 residues. The CDR3 sequence is CASSLVAGGTDTQYF. For the CDR3, the DNA is TGTGCCAGCAGCTTGGTTGCGGGGGGGACAGATACGCAGTATTTT.

This sequence joins TRBV5-1 and TRBJ2-1; 8 bases fit TRBD1. The V gene's germline CDR1 is SGHRS and CDR2 YFSETQ. This CDR3 comprises 16 residues. Trimming cost V 2 bases and J 0 bases; bases outside gene matches: 4. CDR3 in amino acids: CASSLGDRTSYNEQFF. The DNA of the CDR3 is TGCGCCAGCAGCTTAGGGGACAGGACCTCCTACAATGAGCAGTTCTTC.

This chain links TRBV4-3 with TRBJ2-3; D is unclear. Germline CDR1 reads LGHNA; CDR2 reads YSLEER. V was pared by 0 bases and J by 4 bases, with 5 bases between. The CDR3 is 13 residues long. The CDR3 spells CASSQERPDTQYF. The CDR3 region has the DNA TGCGCCAGCAGCCAAGAGAGGCCAGATACGCAGTATTTT.

This clone was observed once. V gene TRBV7-8 combines with J gene TRBJ2-5, with 10 bases aligning to TRBD2. The germline gives CDR1 SGHVS, CDR2 FQNEAQ. Germline trimming cut 2 bases from V and 2 bases from J; bases unmatched to any gene: 5. The CDR3 runs to 16 residues. CDR3 residues: CASSLTISGRQETQYF. The CDR3, as DNA: TGTGCCAGCAGCTTAACTATTAGCGGGAGGCAAGAGACCCAGTACTTC.

The gene calls are TRBV5-1 and TRBJ1-6; D unresolved. The length of the CDR3 is 13 residues. V lost 1 base to trimming and J lost 3 bases, with 2 bases between them. CDR1 is SGHRS and CDR2 is YFSETQ in the germline V gene. The DNA for the CDR3 is TGCGCCAGCAGCTTGCACTATAATTCACCCCTCCACTTT. Its protein product is CASSLHYNSPLHF.

The genes are TRBV10-3 and TRBJ1-2; D is unresolved. This CDR3 comprises 11 residues. Trimming left V 8 bases short and J 0 bases short, with 4 bases between. Germline V gene sequence: CDR1 ENHRY, CDR2 SYGVKD. The CDR3 loop is CAILANYGYTF. CDR3 nucleotide sequence: TGTGCCATCCTCGCTAACTATGGCTACACCTTC.

The chain is built from TRBV9 and TRBJ1-2; 9 positions match TRBD1. Germline trimming cut 4 bases from V and 6 bases from J; bases unmatched to any gene: 10. This CDR3 contains 15 residues. Germline lookup yields CDR1 SGDLS and CDR2 YYNGEE. CDR3 loop: CASSFRDRVNDGYTF. The CDR3 DNA sequence: TGTGCCAGCAGCTTCCGGGACAGGGTGAATGATGGCTACACCTTC.

CDR3 sequence: CAWRAGETYNSPLHF. CDR3 bases: TGTGCCTGGAGAGCGGGGGAAACCTATAATTCACCCCTCCACTTT. The chain is built from TRBV30 and TRBJ1-6; tentatively, D is TRBD1 (5 bases). Germline V gene data show CDR1 as GTSNPN and CDR2 as SVGIG (reference sequence). V lost 3 bases and J 2 bases, leaving 11 bases between the germline ends. This CDR3 region has 15 residues.

The rearrangement uses TRBV5-1 and TRBJ1-4, with TRBD1 matching over 10 bases. V trimming: 0 bases; J trimming: 7 bases; junction bases outside the gene matches: 6. CDR1 and CDR2 (germline): SGHRS, YFSETQ. The length of the CDR3 is 16 residues. CDR3 DNA: TGCGCCAGCAGCTTGGATGGACAGGGGGGAAGTGAAAAACTGTTTTTT. The encoded protein is CASSLDGQGGSEKLFF.

The chain recombines TRBV7-2 with TRBJ2-1; 7 bases fit TRBD2. V lost 6 bases, J lost 10 bases, and 6 bases stayed unmatched. Germline CDR1 is SGHTA and CDR2 is FQGNSA. The CDR3 is 12 amino acids. CDR3 coding DNA: TGTGCCAGCAGTTCCCTAGCGGCCGAGCAGTTCTTC. It translates to CASSSLAAEQFF.

A note on this clone: In the same sample, other DNA sequences code for this CDR3. The rearrangement uses TRBV7-7 and TRBJ2-7; TRBD2 might be the D (6 bases). V shed 3 bases and J shed 0 bases, with 27 bases lying between them. From germline, CDR1 is SSHAT and CDR2 FNYEAQ (reference sequence). This CDR3 is built from 20 residues. The CDR3 region is CASSFYNGLGLAYNSYEQYF. CDR3 in DNA: TGTGCCAGCAGCTTTTATAACGGTCTGGGGCTAGCGTACAACTCCTACGAGCAGTACTTC.

V usage is TRBV25-1 and J usage is TRBJ1-3, with TRBD1 identical over 10 bases. V was clipped by 4 bases and J by 3 bases; unmatched bases: 9. The CDR3 length is 17 residues. Germline V CDR1 and CDR2: MGHDK, SYGVNS. The CDR3 region is CASSGLQTGGLGNTIYF. The DNA of the CDR3 is TGTGCCAGCAGTGGACTACAGACAGGGGGCCTTGGAAACACCATATATTTT.

This chain joins TRBV11-2 and TRBJ2-7; TRBD2 matches 10 bases. V dropped 4 bases and J dropped 1; count of bases not matched to a gene: 4. CDR1 SGHAT and CDR2 FQNNGV come from the germline V gene. The CDR3 runs 15 residues. The CDR3 protein is CASSSQTSGSYEQYF. DNA for the CDR3: TGTGCCAGCAGCTCACAGACTAGCGGGTCCTACGAGCAGTACTTC.

The V and J genes are TRBV7-3 and TRBJ2-3, with 8 bases aligning to TRBD2. From germline, CDR1 is SGHTA and CDR2 FQGTGA. The CDR3 has 16 amino acids. The junction had 8 bases not matched to a gene; V was cut back by 1 base and J by 5 bases. CDR3 in amino acids: CASSLRVGGAGDTQYF. CDR3 in DNA: TGTGCCAGCAGCTTAAGGGTCGGGGGGGCAGGAGATACGCAGTATTTT.

The rearrangement uses TRBV10-1 and TRBJ2-1, with D possibly matching TRBD2 (7 bases). This CDR3 is 17 amino acids long. V was trimmed by 8 bases and J by 0 bases, leaving 20 bases between them. Germline V gives CDR1 WNHNN, CDR2 SYGVQD (reference sequence). The CDR3 sequence: CASFRGEGHSSYNEQFF. DNA of the CDR3: TGCGCCAGCTTTAGGGGGGAGGGCCACAGCTCCTACAATGAGCAGTTCTTC.

Of note for this clone: Other nucleotide sequences in the sample specify the same CDR3. The chain joins TRBV6-5 to TRBJ2-7, with TRBD2 matching 12 bases. CDR1 and CDR2 (germline): MNHEY, SVGAGI. The CDR3 is made up of 15 amino acids. V shed 5 bases, J shed 3 bases, and the junction held 5 bases outside the gene matches. CDR3 DNA sequence: TGTGCCAGCAGTCCTGGACTAGCGGGGTTCTACGAGCAGTACTTC. This sequence encodes CASSPGLAGFYEQYF.

The V gene is TRBV4-1, the J gene TRBJ2-7; 12 positions agree with TRBD1. CDR1 MGHRA and CDR2 YSYEKL come from the germline V gene. The trim removed 2 bases at V and 5 bases at J, leaving 10 bases unmatched. The CDR3 runs to 17 residues. CDR3 nucleotides: TGCGCCAGCAGCCAAAGGAGGGGACAGGGGGCGCGGGACGAGCAGTACTTC. Translated: CASSQRRGQGARDEQYF.

The chain joins TRBV7-2 to TRBJ2-7, with TRBD2 matching over 8 bases. Germline V lookup: CDR1 SGHTA, CDR2 FQGNSA. The ends lost 5 bases at V and 6 bases at J; junction bases unmatched: 9. The CDR3 consists of 14 residues. The CDR3: CASSGSSGTREQYF. The CDR3 DNA sequence: TGTGCCAGCAGCGGTAGTAGCGGGACCCGCGAGCAGTACTTC.

This clone was seen just once. The chain uses TRBV5-6 and TRBJ2-1; 7 bases fit TRBD1. CDR1 SGHDT and CDR2 YYEEEE come from the germline V gene. V gave up 0 bases and J gave up 9 bases; unmatched junction bases: 9. The CDR3 runs 15 residues. The CDR3: CASSLADREWGEQFF. The CDR3 nucleotides are TGTGCCAGCAGCTTGGCCGACAGGGAATGGGGTGAGCAGTTCTTC.

This clone is a singleton in its sample. CDR3 loop: CASSRGSGAYNEQFF. CDR3 sequence (DNA): TGTGCCAGCAGCCGCGGGTCGGGAGCTTACAATGAGCAGTTCTTC. The chain employs TRBV4-2 and TRBJ2-1; D may be TRBD2 (6 bases). The germline V gene has CDR1 LGHNA and CDR2 YNFKEQ. This CDR3 comprises 15 residues. Trimming took off 4 bases at V and 4 bases at J, with 14 bases between the two ends.

V gene TRBV6-5 combines with J gene TRBJ1-5; tentative D call: TRBD1 (5 bases). This CDR3 is built from 13 residues. Germline V gene sequence: CDR1 MNHEY, CDR2 SVGAGI. Trimming cost V 4 bases and J 4 bases, with 8 bases left between them. Here the CDR3 reads CASSSTENQPQHF. CDR3 in DNA: TGTGCCAGCAGTTCGACAGAGAATCAGCCCCAGCATTTT.